The present TCR beta chain was sequenced within a study of post-analysis software for immune sequencing data. Study-level results: Significantly lower normalized Chao1 diversity was found in patients with multiple sclerosis relative to controls. TRBV segments more frequent in patients than in controls numbered five and included TRBV5-6, TRBV5-1 and TRBV20-1.

The TCR beta cDNA libraries carried unique molecular identifiers. About 500,000 cDNA molecules came from roughly 1 to 10 million T cells. One entry per CDR3 protein, called by TCRdb with MiXCR from the PCR reads. The data contain approximately 570,000 distinct CDR3 sequences, about 40% of them singletons. This clonotype was counted only a few times. Its antigen remains unidentified. Trimming removed 5 bases from V and 7 bases from J, with 27 bases in between. This CDR3 is built from 17 residues. Germline V lookup: CDR1 DFQATT, CDR2 SNEGSKA (reference sequence). The sample was blood. This clonotype was obtained from a girl aged 5-17 years with multiple sclerosis. The genes are TRBV20-1 and TRBJ2-4; perhaps TRBD1 as D (5 bases). CDR3 residues: CSAESIGADMTPNIQYF. The CDR3, as DNA: TGCAGTGCTGAATCCATAGGGGCCGACATGACACCCAACATTCAGTACTTC.